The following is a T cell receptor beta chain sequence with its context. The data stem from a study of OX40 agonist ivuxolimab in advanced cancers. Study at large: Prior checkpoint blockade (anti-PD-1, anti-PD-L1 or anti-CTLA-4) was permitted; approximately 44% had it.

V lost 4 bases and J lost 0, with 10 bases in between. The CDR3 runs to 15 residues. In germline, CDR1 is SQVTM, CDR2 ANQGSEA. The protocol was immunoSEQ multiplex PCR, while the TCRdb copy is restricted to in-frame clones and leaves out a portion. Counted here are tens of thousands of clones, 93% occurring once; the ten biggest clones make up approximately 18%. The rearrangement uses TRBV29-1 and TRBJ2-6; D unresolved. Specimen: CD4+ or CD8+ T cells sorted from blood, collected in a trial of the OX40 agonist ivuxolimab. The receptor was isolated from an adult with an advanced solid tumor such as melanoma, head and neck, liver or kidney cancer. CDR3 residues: CSVAIYSSGANVLTF. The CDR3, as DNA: TGCAGCGTTGCCATTTATAGCTCTGGGGCCAACGTCCTGACTTTC.